What follows is one T cell receptor beta chain and its context. This clone was recorded a few times. What this receptor recognizes is not known. Base qualities are not at hand, and no much larger clone is one base apart. Collaborating institutions collected whole blood in K2EDTA tubes following their own protocols. For TCRbeta analysis, collaborator samples were shipped as frozen whole blood, as isolated PBMCs, or as DNA extracted from either sample type. V drops 3 bases and J drops 2 bases, leaving 13 bases in between. As encoded in the germline V gene, CDR1 is ENHRY while CDR2 is SYGVKD. There are 15 amino acids in the CDR3, from cysteine to phenylalanine inclusive. Only the CDR3 DNA is retained, 45 bases long and in frame from the first base. TCRbeta CDR3 regions were amplified from genomic DNA using the immunoSEQ Assay, a bias-controlled multiplex PCR. As for the original processing: Nucleated cell counts per sample were estimated from amplification of reference gene primers within the assay. To quantify the absolute abundance of each unique TCRbeta CDR3 rearrangement, sequence reads were collapsed and filtered. Productive Simpson clonality was computed per sample as the square root of Simpson's diversity index over productive rearrangements. TCRdb took this table from immuneACCESS and kept in-frame rearrangements with V and J called. Such tables lack part of the clones; where checked against another copy, unresolved V genes explain under half of the gap, and the rest is unexplained. The V and J calls and the clone size are those of that table, but D and trimming were determined from the DNA. The sample data list 100,000 to 150,000 clones, and 55% to 75% of these were observed just once. The ten largest clonotypes hold 2% to 2.5% of the sample.

The record originates from a study of blood T cell repertoires in COVID-19 (TCRdb year 2020). Study-wide context: Collaborator samples came from the United States, Italy and Spain and covered acute and convalescent phases of COVID-19. The prospective study material was composed of cDNA or gDNA derived from T cells, B-cell-depleted T cells, or PBMCs. Subjects who had been exposed to COVID-19, were actively infected with it, or had recovered from it provided the deeply sampled blood TCRbeta repertoires that made up the dataset. The repertoires were made available in a free public database intended to serve as a resource for research on the immune response to SARS-CoV-2. Samples came from the ongoing ImmuneRACE study (first 160 participants) plus 1,254 subjects from 6 global collaborators. The sample metadata nearly always contained a de-identified subject ID, COVID-19 status, age in years and sex. Where HLA class I and class II types were available, the types were taken from metadata supplied by the sample provider, not from assay-based typing.

What the study reported, not specific to this receptor: The quantity of clinical and demographic metadata differed by source and by participant and was supplied without curation.

The chain employs TRBV10-3 and TRBJ1-2; the best D guess is TRBD1, with 6 bases matching. The clonotype was recovered from a woman between 65 and 79 years old with acute or convalescent COVID-19. The source material was peripheral blood. The DNA sequence is as follows: TGTGCCATCAGTGACCAAACAGGGCCCAACTATGGCTACACCTTC. It translates to CAISDQTGPNYGYTF.